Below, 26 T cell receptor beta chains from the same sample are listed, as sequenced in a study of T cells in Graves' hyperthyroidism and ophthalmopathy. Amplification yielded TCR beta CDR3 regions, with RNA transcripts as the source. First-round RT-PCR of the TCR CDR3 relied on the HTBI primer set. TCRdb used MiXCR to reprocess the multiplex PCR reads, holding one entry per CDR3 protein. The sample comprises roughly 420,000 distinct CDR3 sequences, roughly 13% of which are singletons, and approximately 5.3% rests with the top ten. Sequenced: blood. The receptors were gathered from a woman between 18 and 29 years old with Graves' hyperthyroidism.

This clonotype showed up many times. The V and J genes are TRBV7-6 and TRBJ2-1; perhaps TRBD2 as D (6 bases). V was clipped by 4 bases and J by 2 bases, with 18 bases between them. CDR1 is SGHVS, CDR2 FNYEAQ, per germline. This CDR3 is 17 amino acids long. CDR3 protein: CASSSWEADGPYNEQFF. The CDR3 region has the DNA TGTGCCAGCAGCTCCTGGGAGGCTGACGGTCCCTACAATGAGCAGTTCTTC.

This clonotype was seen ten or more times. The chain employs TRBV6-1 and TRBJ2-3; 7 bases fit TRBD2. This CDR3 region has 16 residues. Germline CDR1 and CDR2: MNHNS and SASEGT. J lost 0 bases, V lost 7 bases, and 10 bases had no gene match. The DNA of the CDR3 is TGTGCCAGCACCAAAGCTAGCGGAGGGAGCACAGATACGCAGTATTTT. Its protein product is CASTKASGGSTDTQYF.

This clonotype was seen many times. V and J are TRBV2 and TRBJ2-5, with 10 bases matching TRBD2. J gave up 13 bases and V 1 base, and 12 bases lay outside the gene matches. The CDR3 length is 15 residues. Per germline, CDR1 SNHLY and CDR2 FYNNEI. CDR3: CASSEDKLAGSLVYF. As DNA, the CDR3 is TGTGCCAGCAGTGAAGATAAACTAGCGGGATCCTTGGTGTACTTC.

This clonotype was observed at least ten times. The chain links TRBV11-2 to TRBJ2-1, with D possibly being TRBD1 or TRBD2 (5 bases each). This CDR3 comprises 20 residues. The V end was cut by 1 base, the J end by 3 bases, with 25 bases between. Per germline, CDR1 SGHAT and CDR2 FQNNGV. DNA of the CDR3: TGTGCCAGCAGCTTAGGATATCGAATCCCGGGACCGCACGACTACAATGAGCAGTTCTTC. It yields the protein CASSLGYRIPGPHDYNEQFF.

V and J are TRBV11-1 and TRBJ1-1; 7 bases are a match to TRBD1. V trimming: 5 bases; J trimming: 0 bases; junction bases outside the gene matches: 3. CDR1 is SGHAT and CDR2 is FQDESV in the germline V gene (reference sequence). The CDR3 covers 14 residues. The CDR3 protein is CASSRTGLNTEAFF. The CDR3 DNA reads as TGTGCCAGCAGCCGGACAGGTCTGAACACTGAAGCTTTCTTT.

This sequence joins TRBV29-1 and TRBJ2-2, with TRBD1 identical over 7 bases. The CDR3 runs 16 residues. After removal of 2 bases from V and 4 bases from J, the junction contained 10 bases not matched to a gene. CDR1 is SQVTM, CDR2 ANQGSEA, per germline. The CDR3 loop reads CSVERGKGARTGELFF. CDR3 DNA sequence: TGCAGCGTTGAAAGGGGAAAGGGGGCTCGCACCGGGGAGCTGTTTTTT.

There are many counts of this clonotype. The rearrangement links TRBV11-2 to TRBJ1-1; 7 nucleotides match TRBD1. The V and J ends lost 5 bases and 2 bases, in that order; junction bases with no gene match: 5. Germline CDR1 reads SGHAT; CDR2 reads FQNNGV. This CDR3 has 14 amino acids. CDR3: CASSTDRVNTEAFF. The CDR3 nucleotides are TGTGCCAGCAGCACAGACAGGGTTAACACTGAAGCTTTCTTT.

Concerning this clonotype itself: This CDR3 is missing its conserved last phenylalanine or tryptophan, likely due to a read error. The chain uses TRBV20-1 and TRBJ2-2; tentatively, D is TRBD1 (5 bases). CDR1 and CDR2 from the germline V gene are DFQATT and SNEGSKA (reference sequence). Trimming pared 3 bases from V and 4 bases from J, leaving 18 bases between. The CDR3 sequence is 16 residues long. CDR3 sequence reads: CSASNRRDRPTGELFC. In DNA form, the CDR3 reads TGCAGTGCTAGTAATCGGAGAGACAGACCCACCGGGGAGCTGTTTTGT.

For the CDR3, the DNA is TGTGCCAGCAGTTTCGTGGCGGAGAAGCCGTCCAATGAGCAGTTCTTC. This encodes CASSFVAEKPSNEQFF. The chain couples TRBV28 to TRBJ2-1; no firm D call. Per the germline V gene, CDR1 is MDHEN and CDR2 is SYDVKM. The V end was cut by 3 bases, the J end by 6 bases, with 18 bases between. The CDR3 sequence is 16 residues long.

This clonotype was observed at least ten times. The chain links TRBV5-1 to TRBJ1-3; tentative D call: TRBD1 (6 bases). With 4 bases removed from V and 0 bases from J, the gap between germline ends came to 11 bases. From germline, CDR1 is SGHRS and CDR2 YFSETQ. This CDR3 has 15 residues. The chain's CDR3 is CASSVDRTSGNTIYF. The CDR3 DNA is TGCGCCAGCAGCGTAGACAGGACCTCTGGAAACACCATATATTTT.

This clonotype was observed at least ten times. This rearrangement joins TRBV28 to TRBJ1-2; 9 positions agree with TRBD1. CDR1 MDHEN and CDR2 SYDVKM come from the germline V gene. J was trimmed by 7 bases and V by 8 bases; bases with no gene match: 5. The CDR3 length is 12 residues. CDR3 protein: CASETGGRGYTF. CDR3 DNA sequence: TGTGCCAGCGAAACAGGGGGCCGTGGCTACACCTTC.

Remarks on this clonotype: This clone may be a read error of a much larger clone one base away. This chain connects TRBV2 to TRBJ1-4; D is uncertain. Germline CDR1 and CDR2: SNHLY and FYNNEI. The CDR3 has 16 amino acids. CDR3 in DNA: TGTGCCGGCAGCGGCTCCGAGTGGTACCCTAATGAAAAACTGTTTTTT. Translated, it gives CAGSGSEWYPNEKLFF.

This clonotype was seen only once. The CDR3 bases are TGTGCCAGCAGCTTAACACCGGGACAGGGGATCACCGGGGAGCTGTTTTTT. Amino acids: CASSLTPGQGITGELFF. The V gene is TRBV7-3, the J gene TRBJ2-2; TRBD1 aligns across 10 bases. This CDR3 has 17 residues. Trimming cost V 0 bases and J 4 bases; bases outside gene matches: 5. Per germline, CDR1 SGHTA and CDR2 FQGTGA.

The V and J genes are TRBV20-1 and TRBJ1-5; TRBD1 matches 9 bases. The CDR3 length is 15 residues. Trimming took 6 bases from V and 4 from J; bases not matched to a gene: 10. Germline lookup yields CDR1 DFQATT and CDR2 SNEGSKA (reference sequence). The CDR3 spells CSAPWTGEVNQPQHF. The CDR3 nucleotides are TGCAGTGCCCCATGGACAGGGGAGGTAAATCAGCCCCAGCATTTT.

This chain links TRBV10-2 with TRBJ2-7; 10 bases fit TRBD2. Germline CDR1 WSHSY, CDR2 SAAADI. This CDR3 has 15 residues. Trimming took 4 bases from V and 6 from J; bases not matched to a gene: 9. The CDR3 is CASSVEAGGQGEQYF. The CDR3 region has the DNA TGCGCCAGCAGTGTTGAAGCGGGAGGGCAGGGCGAGCAGTACTTC.

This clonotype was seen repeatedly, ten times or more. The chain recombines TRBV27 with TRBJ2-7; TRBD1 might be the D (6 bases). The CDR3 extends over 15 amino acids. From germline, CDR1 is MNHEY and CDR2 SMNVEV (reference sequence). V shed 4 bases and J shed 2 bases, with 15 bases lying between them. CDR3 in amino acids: CASSSTGTLPYEQYF. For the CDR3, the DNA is TGTGCCAGCAGTTCAACCGGGACACTTCCCTACGAGCAGTACTTC.

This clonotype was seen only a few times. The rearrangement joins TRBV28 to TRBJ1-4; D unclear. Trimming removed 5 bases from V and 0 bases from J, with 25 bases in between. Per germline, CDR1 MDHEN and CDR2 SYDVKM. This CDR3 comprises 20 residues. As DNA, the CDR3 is TGTGCCAGCAGTGCCATACAACGATTTTCCTCTTTTGCAACTAATGAAAAACTGTTTTTT. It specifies CASSAIQRFSSFATNEKLFF.

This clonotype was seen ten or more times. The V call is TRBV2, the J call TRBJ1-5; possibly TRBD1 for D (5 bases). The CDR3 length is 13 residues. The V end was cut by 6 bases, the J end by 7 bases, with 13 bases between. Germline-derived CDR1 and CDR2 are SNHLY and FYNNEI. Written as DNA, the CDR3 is TGTGCCAGCAGAACCGGCAGGGACCAGCCCCAGCATTTT. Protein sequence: CASRTGRDQPQHF.

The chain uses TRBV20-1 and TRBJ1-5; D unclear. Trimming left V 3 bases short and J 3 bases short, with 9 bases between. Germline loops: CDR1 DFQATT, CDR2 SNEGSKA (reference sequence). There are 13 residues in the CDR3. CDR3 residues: CSASVQFNQPQHF. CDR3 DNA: TGCAGTGCTAGCGTCCAGTTCAATCAGCCCCAGCATTTT.

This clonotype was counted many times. CDR3 nucleotides: TGTGCCAGCAGTCGGACAGGGAATACGCAGTATTTT. It encodes CASSRTGNTQYF. The rearrangement joins TRBV28 to TRBJ2-3; 8 nucleotides agree with TRBD1. The CDR3 runs to 12 residues. J lost 7 bases, V lost 5 bases, and 2 bases had no gene match. Germline V gene sequence: CDR1 MDHEN, CDR2 SYDVKM.

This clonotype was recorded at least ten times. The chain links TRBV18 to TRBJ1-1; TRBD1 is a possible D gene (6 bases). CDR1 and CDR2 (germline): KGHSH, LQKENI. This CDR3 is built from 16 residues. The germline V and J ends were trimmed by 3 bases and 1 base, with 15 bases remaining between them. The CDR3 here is CASSPLGGGRNTEAFF. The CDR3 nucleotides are TGTGCCAGCTCACCCCTAGGAGGGGGGAGGAACACTGAAGCTTTCTTT.

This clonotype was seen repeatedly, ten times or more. CDR3 sequence: CASSYGFEQYF. CDR3 nucleotides: TGTGCCAGCAGCTATGGGTTCGAGCAGTACTTC. The chain links TRBV11-2 to TRBJ2-7, with D unclear. V lost 4 bases and J 6 bases, leaving 7 bases between the germline ends. Germline V gene lookup returns CDR1 SGHAT and CDR2 FQNNGV. The CDR3 has 11 amino acids.

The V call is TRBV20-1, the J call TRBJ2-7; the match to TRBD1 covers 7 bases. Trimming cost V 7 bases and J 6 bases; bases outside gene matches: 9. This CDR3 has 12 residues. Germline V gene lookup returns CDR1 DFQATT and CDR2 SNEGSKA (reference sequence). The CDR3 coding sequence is TGCAGTGGGAAGAGGGGGCCATCCGAGCAGTACTTC. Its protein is CSGKRGPSEQYF.

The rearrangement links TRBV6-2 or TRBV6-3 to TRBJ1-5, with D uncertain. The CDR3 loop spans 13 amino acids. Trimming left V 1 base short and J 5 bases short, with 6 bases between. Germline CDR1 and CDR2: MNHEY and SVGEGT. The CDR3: CASSYLNYQPQHF. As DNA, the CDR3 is TGTGCCAGCAGTTACTTGAACTATCAGCCCCAGCATTTT.

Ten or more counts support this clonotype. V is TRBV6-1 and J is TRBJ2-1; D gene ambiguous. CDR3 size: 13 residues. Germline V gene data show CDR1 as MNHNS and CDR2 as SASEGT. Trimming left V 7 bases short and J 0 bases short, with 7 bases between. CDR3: CASKDSSYNEQFF. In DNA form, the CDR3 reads TGTGCCAGCAAAGATAGCTCCTACAATGAGCAGTTCTTC.

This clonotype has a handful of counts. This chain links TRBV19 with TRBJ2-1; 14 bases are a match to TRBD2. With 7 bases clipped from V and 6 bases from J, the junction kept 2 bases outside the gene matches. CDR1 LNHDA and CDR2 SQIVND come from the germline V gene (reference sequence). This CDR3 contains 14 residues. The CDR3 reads CASKGLAGANEQFF. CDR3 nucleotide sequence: TGTGCCAGTAAGGGACTAGCGGGAGCCAATGAGCAGTTCTTC.